The next 14 T cell receptor beta chains were all read from a single sample in a study of T cell repertoires in cytomegalovirus infection. Each CDR3 protein is one row after TCRdb ran MiXCR on the reads. This table has under 800,000 distinct CDR3 sequences, more than 20% appearing once. Source material: CD8+ T cells from PBMCs. All receptors come from a human donor in good health (CMV status not recorded). Some clones in this sample may be carry-over from other donors' samples.

This clonotype was seen at least ten times. V usage is TRBV27 and J usage is TRBJ2-7; 7 positions match TRBD2. Per the germline V gene, CDR1 is MNHEY and CDR2 is SMNVEV (reference sequence). This CDR3 is built from 11 residues. V dropped 8 bases and J dropped 3; count of bases not matched to a gene: 1. The CDR3 is CASGGSYEQYV. Written as DNA, the CDR3 is TGTGCCAGCGGCGGGAGCTACGAGCAGTACGTC.

Concerning this clonotype itself: A read error may produce the germline difference seen at one junction end. V is TRBV7-6 and J is TRBJ2-1, with 8 bases fitting TRBD1. CDR3 size: 14 residues. Per the germline V gene, CDR1 is SGHVS and CDR2 is FNYEAQ. The CDR3 DNA reads as TGTGCCAGCAGCTTATGGGACAGGTACAGTGAGCAGTTCTTC. This translates into CASSLWDRYSEQFF.

This clonotype has more than one count but fewer than ten. V gene TRBV12-3 or TRBV12-4 combines with J gene TRBJ2-1; D may correspond to TRBD1 or TRBD2 (5 bases each). This CDR3 comprises 17 residues. The ends were cut back, 6 bases at V and 5 bases at J, with 23 bases in the middle. This CDR3 is CASSTSEGRRPDNEQFF. The CDR3 DNA is TGTGCCAGCAGCACCTCCGAGGGACGGCGGCCCGACAATGAGCAGTTCTTC.

This clonotype has a handful of counts. The chain has TRBV5-1 and TRBJ2-2, with a weak D call TRBD2 (6 bases). Germline V gene data show CDR1 as SGHRS and CDR2 as YFSETQ. This CDR3 is 16 amino acids long. The V gene lost 4 bases and the J gene lost 3 bases, with 16 bases spanning the gap. The CDR3 DNA follows: TGCGCCAGCAGCCGGCGGGGAACCTTGGACACCGGGGAGCTGTTTTTT. This codes for CASSRRGTLDTGELFF.

This clonotype has only a few counts. The chain has TRBV28 and TRBJ2-2, with 8 nucleotides matching TRBD2. Per germline, CDR1 MDHEN and CDR2 SYDVKM. The length of the CDR3 is 16 residues. Unmatched junction bases numbered 7, after V lost 5 bases and J lost 2 bases. CDR3 DNA sequence: TGTGCCAGCAGTCTCCCTAGCGGGCCTAACACCGGGGAGCTGTTTTTT. Translating it yields CASSLPSGPNTGELFF.

This clonotype was seen only a few times. The chain combines TRBV12-3 or TRBV12-4 with TRBJ1-3; perhaps TRBD1 as D (5 bases). This CDR3 contains 13 residues. Trimming removed 2 bases from V and 4 bases from J, with 6 bases in between. For the CDR3, the DNA is TGTGCCAGCAGTTTAAACAGGGGAAACACCATATATTTT. Translated: CASSLNRGNTIYF.

This clonotype has ten or more counts. V is TRBV7-6 and J is TRBJ2-2, with D perhaps being TRBD1 or TRBD2 (6 bases each). The V gene lost 5 bases and the J gene lost 4 bases, with 20 bases spanning the gap. The germline V gene encodes CDR1 SGHVS and CDR2 FNYEAQ. This CDR3 region has 17 residues. The CDR3 reads CASSPIGGAGATGELFF. DNA of the CDR3: TGTGCCAGCAGCCCGATTGGCGGGGCAGGGGCCACCGGGGAGCTGTTTTTT.

A remark on this clonotype: A much larger clone lies a single base off, so this may be a read error. Given the absence of the conserved phenylalanine or tryptophan at the CDR3 end, a read error is likely. V is TRBV7-3 and J is TRBJ1-1, with unresolved D. Per the germline V gene, CDR1 is SGHTA and CDR2 is FQGTGA. CDR3 length: 12 residues. CDR3 sequence (DNA): TGTGCCAGCAGCCTAACACCGTCTGAAGCTTTCTCT. Translated: CASSLTPSEAFS.

The CDR3 DNA reads TGTGCCAGCAGCTCAGATCCCACGCGGGATACGCAGTATTTT. This gives the protein CASSSDPTRDTQYF. V gene TRBV13 combines with J gene TRBJ2-3; D remains ambiguous. The CDR3 contains 14 residues. The germline CDR1 and CDR2 sequences are PRHDT and FYEKMQ (reference sequence). Trimming shortened V by 4 bases and J by 6 bases, and 14 bases separated the two germline ends.

In the case of this clonotype: A much larger clone sits a single nucleotide away, making a read error possible. V usage is TRBV7-4 and J usage is TRBJ1-2; the D gene is possibly TRBD1 (6 bases). The germline V and J ends were trimmed by 4 bases and 7 bases, with 22 bases remaining between them. Germline V CDR1 and CDR2: SGHVT, SQSDAQ. This CDR3 is 16 amino acids long. CDR3 protein: CASSSPGEGFLCGYTF. CDR3 DNA sequence: TGTGCCAGCAGCTCGCCAGGGGAAGGGTTTCTCTGTGGCTACACCTTC.

This clonotype showed up many times. The chain is built from TRBV6-1 and TRBJ1-1, with D hard to call. From germline, CDR1 is MNHNS and CDR2 SASEGT. CDR3 size: 16 residues. Trimming removed 8 bases at V and 3 bases at J, with 22 bases between. CDR3 nucleotides: TGTGCCAGCCGCACCGAGACTCAAGATCCCCACACTGAAGCTTTCTTT. Amino acid sequence: CASRTETQDPHTEAFF.

The genes are TRBV20-1 and TRBJ2-7, with 8 nucleotides matching TRBD2. CDR3 length: 15 residues. Trimming cost V 2 bases and J 0 bases; bases outside gene matches: 6. CDR1 is DFQATT and CDR2 is SNEGSKA in the germline V gene (reference sequence). The CDR3 protein is CSARWSGGLSYEQYF. DNA for the CDR3: TGCAGTGCTAGATGGAGCGGGGGACTCTCCTACGAGCAGTACTTC.

The J gene is TRBJ1-2, the V gene TRBV29-1; D is perhaps TRBD1 (5 bases). The CDR3 loop spans 12 amino acids. The germline gives CDR1 SQVTM, CDR2 ANQGSEA. V lost 7 bases, J lost 8 bases, and 17 bases lay in between. The CDR3 sequence: CSAWTLRGGYTF. CDR3 bases: TGCAGCGCTTGGACACTTAGAGGGGGCTACACCTTC.

This clonotype was counted at least ten times. V gene TRBV7-6 combines with J gene TRBJ2-1; D tentatively fits TRBD1 or TRBD2 (5 bases each). V shed 1 base and J shed 7 bases, with 14 bases lying between them. Per germline, CDR1 SGHVS and CDR2 FNYEAQ. The CDR3 is made up of 15 amino acids. The CDR3 loop is CASSLVTGLGNEQFF. Written as DNA, the CDR3 is TGTGCCAGCAGCTTAGTTACGGGGCTGGGGAATGAGCAGTTCTTC.